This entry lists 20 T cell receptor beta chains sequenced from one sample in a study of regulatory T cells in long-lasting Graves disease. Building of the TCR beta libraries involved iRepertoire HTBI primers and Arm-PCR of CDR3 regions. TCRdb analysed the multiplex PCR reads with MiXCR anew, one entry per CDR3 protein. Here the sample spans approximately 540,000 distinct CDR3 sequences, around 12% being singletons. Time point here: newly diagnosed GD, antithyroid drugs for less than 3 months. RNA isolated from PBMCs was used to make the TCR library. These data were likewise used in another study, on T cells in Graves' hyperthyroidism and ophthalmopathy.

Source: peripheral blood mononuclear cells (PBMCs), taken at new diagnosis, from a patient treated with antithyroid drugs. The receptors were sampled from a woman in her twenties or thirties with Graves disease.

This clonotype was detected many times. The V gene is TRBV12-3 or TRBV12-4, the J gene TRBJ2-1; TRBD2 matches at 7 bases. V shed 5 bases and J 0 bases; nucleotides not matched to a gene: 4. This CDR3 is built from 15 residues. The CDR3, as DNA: TGTGCCAGCAGTCTGAGCGGGGTCTCCTACAATGAGCAGTTCTTC. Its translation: CASSLSGVSYNEQFF.

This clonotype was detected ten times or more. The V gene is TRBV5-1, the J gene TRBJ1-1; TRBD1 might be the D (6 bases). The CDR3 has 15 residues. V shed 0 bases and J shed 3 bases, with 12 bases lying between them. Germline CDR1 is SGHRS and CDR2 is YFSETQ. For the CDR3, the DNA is TGCGCCAGCAGCTTGGTTGCTAGACAGGACACTGAAGCTTTCTTT. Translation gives CASSLVARQDTEAFF.

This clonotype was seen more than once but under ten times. CDR3 sequence reads: CASSGFNEKLFF. Written as DNA, the CDR3 is TGTGCCAGCTCAGGGTTTAATGAAAAACTGTTTTTT. The rearrangement joins TRBV18 to TRBJ1-4; D call uncertain. Germline V gives CDR1 KGHSH, CDR2 LQKENI. There are 12 residues in the CDR3. The V end lost 5 bases, the J end lost 4 bases, and 5 bases lay between the germline ends.

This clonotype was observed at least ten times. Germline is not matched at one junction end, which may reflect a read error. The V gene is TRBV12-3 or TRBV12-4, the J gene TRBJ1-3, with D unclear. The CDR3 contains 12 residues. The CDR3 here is CASSPGGNTTYF. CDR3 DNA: TGTGCCAGCAGTCCGGGTGGAAACACCACATATTTT.

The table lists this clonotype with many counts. The CDR3 loop is CASSLEGQGFNEQYF. As DNA, the CDR3 is TGTGCCAGCAGCTTAGAGGGACAGGGGTTCAACGAGCAGTACTTC. This chain uses TRBV11-2 with TRBJ2-7, with 10 bases fitting TRBD1. This CDR3 is 15 amino acids long. Germline V gene lookup returns CDR1 SGHAT and CDR2 FQNNGV. V was pared by 0 bases and J by 5 bases, with 4 bases of the junction left unmatched.

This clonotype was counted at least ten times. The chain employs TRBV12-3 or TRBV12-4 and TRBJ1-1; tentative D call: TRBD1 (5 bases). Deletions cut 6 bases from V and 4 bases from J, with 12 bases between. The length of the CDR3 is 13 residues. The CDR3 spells CASSFGGGTEAFF. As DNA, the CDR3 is TGTGCCAGCAGCTTCGGTGGGGGCACTGAAGCTTTCTTT.

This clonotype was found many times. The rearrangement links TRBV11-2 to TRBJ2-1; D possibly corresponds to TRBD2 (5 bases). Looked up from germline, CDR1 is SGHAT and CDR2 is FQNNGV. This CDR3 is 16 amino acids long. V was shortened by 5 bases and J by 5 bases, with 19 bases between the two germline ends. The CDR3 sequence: CASSPPSGRGNNEQFF. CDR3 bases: TGTGCCAGCAGCCCCCCTTCGGGGAGAGGAAACAATGAGCAGTTCTTC. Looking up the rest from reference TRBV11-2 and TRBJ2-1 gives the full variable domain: EAGVAQSPRYKIIEKRQSVAFWCNPISGHATLYWYQQILGQGPKLLIQFQNNGVVDDSQLPKDRFSAERLKGVDSTLKIQPAKLEDSAVYLCASSPPSGRGNNEQFFGPGTRLTVL.

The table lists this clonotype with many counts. The CDR3 loop reads CASSLLLAGMDEQFF. The CDR3, as DNA: TGTGCCAGCAGTTTATTACTAGCGGGTATGGATGAGCAGTTCTTC. V usage is TRBV27 and J usage is TRBJ2-1, with 9 bases aligning to TRBD2. The V and J ends lost 1 base and 8 bases, in that order; junction bases with no gene match: 6. Germline-derived CDR1 and CDR2 are MNHEY and SMNVEV (reference sequence). There are 15 residues in the CDR3.

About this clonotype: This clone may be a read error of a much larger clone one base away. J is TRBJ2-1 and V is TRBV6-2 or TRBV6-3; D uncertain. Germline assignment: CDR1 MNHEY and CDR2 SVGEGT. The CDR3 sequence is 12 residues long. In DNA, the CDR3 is TGTGCCAACAGTCCCCCCTACAATGAGCAGTTCTTC. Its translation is CANSPPYNEQFF.

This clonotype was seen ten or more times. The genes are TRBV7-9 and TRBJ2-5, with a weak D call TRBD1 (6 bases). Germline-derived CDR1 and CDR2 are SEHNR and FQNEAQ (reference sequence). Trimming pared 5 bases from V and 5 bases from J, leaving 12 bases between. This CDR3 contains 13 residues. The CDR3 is CASSRGGGETQYF. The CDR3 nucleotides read TGTGCCAGCAGCCGTGGGGGCGGCGAGACCCAGTACTTC.

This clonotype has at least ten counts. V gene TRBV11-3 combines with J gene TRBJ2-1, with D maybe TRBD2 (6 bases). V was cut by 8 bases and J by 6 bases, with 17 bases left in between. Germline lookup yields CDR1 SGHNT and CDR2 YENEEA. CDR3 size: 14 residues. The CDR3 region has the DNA TGTGCCAGCTGCGGGGTAGCAGGGACCAATGAGCAGTTCTTC. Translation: CASCGVAGTNEQFF.

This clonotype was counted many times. The CDR3: CASSYSVDWGYEQYF. The CDR3 nucleotides read TGTGCCAGCAGCTATTCCGTTGATTGGGGGTACGAGCAGTACTTC. The V gene is TRBV28, the J gene TRBJ2-7; either TRBD1 or TRBD2 may supply D (5 bases each). Germline assignment: CDR1 MDHEN and CDR2 SYDVKM. V was clipped by 6 bases and J by 4 bases, with 19 bases between them. The CDR3 loop spans 15 amino acids.

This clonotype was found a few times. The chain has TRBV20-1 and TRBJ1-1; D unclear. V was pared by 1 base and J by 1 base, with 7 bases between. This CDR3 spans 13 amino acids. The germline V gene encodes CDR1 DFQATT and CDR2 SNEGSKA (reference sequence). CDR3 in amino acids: CSARALTNTEAFF. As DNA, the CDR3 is TGCAGTGCTAGAGCGCTGACGAACACTGAAGCTTTCTTT.

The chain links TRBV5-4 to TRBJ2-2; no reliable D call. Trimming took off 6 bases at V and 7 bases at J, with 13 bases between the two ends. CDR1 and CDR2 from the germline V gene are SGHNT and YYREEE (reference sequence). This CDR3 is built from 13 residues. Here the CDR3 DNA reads TGTGCCAGCAAAGATATCATCGGCGGGGAGCTGTTTTTT. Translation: CASKDIIGGELFF.

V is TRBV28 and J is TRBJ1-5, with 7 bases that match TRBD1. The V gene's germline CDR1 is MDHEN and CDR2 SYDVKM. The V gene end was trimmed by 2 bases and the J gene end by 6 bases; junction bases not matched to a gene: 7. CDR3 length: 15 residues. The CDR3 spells CASSLAGGSTQPQHF. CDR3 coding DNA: TGTGCCAGCAGTTTAGCAGGGGGATCAACTCAGCCCCAGCATTTT.

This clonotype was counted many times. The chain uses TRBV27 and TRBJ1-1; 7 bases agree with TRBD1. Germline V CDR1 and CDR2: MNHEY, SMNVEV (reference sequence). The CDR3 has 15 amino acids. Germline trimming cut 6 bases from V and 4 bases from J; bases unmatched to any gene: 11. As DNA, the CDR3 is TGTGCCAGCAGAGACAGGGACGGGGTGAGCACTGAAGCTTTCTTT. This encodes CASRDRDGVSTEAFF.

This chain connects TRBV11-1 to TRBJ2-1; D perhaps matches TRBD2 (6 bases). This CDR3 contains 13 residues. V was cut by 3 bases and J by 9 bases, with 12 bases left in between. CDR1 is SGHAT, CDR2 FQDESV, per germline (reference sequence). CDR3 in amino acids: CASSFRDSGEQFF. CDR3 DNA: TGTGCCAGCAGCTTCCGGGACTCGGGTGAGCAGTTCTTC. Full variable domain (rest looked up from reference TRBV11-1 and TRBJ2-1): EAEVAQSPRYKITEKSQAVAFWCDPISGHATLYWYRQILGQGPELLVQFQDESVVDDSQLPKDRFSAERLKGVDSTLKIQPAELGDSAMYLCASSFRDSGEQFFGPGTRLTVL.

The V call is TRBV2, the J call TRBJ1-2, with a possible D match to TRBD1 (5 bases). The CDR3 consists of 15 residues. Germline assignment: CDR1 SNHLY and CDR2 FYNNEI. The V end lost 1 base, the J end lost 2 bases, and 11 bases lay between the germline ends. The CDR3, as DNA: TGTGCCAGCAGTGAAGGGGGCGCCGGGAACTATGGCTACACCTTC. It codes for CASSEGGAGNYGYTF.

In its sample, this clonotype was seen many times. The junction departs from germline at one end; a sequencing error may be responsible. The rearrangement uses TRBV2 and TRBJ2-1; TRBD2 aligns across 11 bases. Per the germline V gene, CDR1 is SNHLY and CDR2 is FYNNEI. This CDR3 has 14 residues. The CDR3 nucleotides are TGTGCCACCAGTGGGACTAGCGGTTACAATGAGCAGTTCTTC. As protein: CATSGTSGYNEQFF.

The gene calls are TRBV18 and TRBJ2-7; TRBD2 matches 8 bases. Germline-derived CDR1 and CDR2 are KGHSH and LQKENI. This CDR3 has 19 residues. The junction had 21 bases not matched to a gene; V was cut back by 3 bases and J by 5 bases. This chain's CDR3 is CASSPRWALTGGPGHEQYF. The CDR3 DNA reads TGTGCCAGCTCACCCCGGTGGGCTTTAACGGGAGGGCCCGGGCACGAGCAGTACTTC.